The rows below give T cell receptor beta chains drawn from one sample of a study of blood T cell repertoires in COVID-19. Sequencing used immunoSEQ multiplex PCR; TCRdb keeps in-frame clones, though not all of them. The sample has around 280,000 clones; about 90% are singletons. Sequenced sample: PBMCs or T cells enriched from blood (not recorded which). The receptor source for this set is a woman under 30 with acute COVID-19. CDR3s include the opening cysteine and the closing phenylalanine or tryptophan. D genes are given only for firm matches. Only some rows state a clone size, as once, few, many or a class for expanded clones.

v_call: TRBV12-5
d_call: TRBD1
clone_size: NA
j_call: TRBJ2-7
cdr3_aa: CASGWTGETYEQYF
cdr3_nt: TGTGCTAGTGGTTGGACAGGGGAGACCTACGAGCAGTACTTC

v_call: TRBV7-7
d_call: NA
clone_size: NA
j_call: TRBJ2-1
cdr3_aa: CASSETSPGEQFF
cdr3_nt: TGTGCTAGCAGCGAAACATCCCCGGGGGAGCAGTTCTTC

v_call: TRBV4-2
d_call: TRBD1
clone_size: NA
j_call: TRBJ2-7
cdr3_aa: CASSQQTGTGGYEQYF
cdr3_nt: TGTGCCAGCAGCCAACAAACCGGGACAGGGGGCTACGAGCAGTACTTC

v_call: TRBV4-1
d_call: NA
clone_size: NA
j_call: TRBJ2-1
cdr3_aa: CASSQDNTVSLSSYNEQFF
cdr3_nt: TGCGCCAGCAGCCAAGATAACACAGTATCCCTTAGCTCCTACAATGAGCAGTTCTTC

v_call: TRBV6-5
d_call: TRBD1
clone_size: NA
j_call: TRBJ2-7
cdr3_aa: CASSYLGTGTYEQYF
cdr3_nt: TGTGCCAGCAGTTACCTCGGGACAGGTACCTACGAGCAGTACTTC

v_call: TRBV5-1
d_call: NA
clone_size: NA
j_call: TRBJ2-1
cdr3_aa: CASSLAAGNNNEQFF
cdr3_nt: TGCGCCAGCAGCTTGGCCGCAGGAAATAACAATGAGCAGTTCTTC

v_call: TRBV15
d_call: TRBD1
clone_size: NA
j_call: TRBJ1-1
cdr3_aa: CATSRVANTGGEAFF
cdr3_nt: TGTGCCACCAGCAGAGTGGCCAATACAGGGGGTGAAGCTTTCTTT

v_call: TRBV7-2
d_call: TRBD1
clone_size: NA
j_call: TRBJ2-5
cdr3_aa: CASRTTGGTETQYF
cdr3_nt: TGTGCCAGCAGAACGACAGGGGGCACGGAGACCCAGTACTTC

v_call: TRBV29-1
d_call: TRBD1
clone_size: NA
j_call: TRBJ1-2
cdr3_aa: CSAARQGGYGYTF
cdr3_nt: TGCAGCGCCGCTAGACAGGGCGGGTATGGCTACACCTTC

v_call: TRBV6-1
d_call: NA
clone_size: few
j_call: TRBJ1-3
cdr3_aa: CASSEAVTTGNTIYF
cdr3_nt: TGTGCCAGCAGTGAAGCGGTCACTACTGGAAACACCATATATTTT

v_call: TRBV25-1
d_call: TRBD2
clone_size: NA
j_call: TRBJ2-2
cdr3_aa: CASRGLASGGELFF
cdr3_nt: TGTGCCAGCAGAGGACTAGCGAGTGGCGGGGAGCTGTTTTTT

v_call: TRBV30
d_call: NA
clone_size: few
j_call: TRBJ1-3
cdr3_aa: CAWSVQGGNTIYF
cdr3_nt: TGTGCCTGGAGTGTGCAGGGTGGAAACACCATATATTTT

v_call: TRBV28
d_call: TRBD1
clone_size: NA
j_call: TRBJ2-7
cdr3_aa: CATTGKSYEQYF
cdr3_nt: TGTGCCACGACAGGGAAGTCCTACGAGCAGTACTTC

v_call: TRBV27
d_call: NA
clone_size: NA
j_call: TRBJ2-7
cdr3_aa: CASSGAVSYEQYF
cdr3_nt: TGTGCCAGCAGTGGGGCAGTATCCTACGAGCAGTACTTC

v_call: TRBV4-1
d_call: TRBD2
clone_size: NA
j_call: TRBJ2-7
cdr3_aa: CASSQVLASGTYEQYF
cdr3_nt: TGCGCCAGCAGCCAAGTGTTAGCTAGCGGGACCTACGAGCAGTACTTC

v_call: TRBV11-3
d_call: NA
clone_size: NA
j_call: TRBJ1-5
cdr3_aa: CASSLETFQPQHF
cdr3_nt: TGTGCCAGCAGCTTAGAGACATTCCAGCCCCAGCATTTT

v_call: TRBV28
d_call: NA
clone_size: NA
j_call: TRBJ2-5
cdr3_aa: CASRSTTGLRETQYF
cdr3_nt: TGTGCCAGCAGGTCTACTACAGGGTTACGAGAGACCCAGTACTTC

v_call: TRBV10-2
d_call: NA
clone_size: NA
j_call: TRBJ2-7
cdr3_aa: CASSESRVPTYEQYF
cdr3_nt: TGCGCCAGCAGTGAGTCGAGGGTCCCTACCTACGAGCAGTACTTC

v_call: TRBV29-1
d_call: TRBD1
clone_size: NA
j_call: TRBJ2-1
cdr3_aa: CSVWTGGNEQFF
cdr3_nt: TGCAGCGTCTGGACAGGGGGAAATGAGCAGTTCTTC

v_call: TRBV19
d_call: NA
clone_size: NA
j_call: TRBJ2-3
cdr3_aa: CASSIGRETDTQYF
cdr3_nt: TGTGCCAGTAGTATAGGCAGGGAAACAGATACGCAGTATTTT

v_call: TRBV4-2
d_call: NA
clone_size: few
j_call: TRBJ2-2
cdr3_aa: CASSQALVPVGTGELFF
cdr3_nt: TGTGCCAGCAGCCAAGCCCTAGTACCGGTAGGCACCGGGGAGCTGTTTTTT

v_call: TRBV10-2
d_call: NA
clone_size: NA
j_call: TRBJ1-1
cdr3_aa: CASSDGGRGTEAFF
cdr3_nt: TGCGCCAGCAGTGACGGGGGGCGGGGGACTGAAGCTTTCTTT

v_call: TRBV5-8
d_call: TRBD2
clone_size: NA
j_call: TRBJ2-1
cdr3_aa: CASSSSGRTYNEQFF
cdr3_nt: TGTGCCAGCAGCTCTAGCGGGAGGACCTACAATGAGCAGTTCTTC

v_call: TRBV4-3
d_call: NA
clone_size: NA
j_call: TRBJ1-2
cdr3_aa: CASSQGWDSDYGYTF
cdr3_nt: TGCGCCAGCAGCCAAGGGTGGGACTCCGACTATGGCTACACCTTC

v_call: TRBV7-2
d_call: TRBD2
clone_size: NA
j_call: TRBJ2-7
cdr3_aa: CASSQRPAGVLTEQYF
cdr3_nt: TGTGCCAGCAGCCAAAGGCCAGCGGGGGTCCTGACTGAGCAGTACTTC

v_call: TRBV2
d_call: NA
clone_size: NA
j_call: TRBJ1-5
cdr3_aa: CASSELQGNQPQHF
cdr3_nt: TGTGCCAGCAGTGAACTACAGGGCAATCAGCCCCAGCATTTT

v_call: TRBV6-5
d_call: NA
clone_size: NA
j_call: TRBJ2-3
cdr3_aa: CASSKTSRVDTQYF
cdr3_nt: TGTGCCAGCAGTAAAACTAGCCGGGTAGATACGCAGTATTTT

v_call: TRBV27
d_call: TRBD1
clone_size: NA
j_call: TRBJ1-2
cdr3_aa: CASSSDTETGGAWGYTF
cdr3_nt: TGTGCCAGCAGTTCCGACACGGAGACAGGGGGCGCCTGGGGCTACACCTTC

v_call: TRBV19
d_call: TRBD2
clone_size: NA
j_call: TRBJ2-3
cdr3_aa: CASNGLAGGKDTQYF
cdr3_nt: TGTGCCAGTAACGGACTAGCGGGAGGGAAGGATACGCAGTATTTT

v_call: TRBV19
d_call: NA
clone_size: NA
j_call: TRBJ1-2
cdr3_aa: CASSPSDKANYGYTF
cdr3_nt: TGTGCCAGTAGTCCCTCTGACAAAGCTAACTATGGCTACACCTTC

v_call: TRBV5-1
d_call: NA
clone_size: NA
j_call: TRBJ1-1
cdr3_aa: CASSLNRGTEAFF
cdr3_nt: TGCGCCAGCAGCTTGAATAGGGGTACTGAAGCTTTCTTT

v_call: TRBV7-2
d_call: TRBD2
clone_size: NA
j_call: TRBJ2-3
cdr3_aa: CASSSGLAGTTDTQYF
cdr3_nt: TGTGCCAGCAGCTCGGGACTAGCGGGGACCACAGATACGCAGTATTTT

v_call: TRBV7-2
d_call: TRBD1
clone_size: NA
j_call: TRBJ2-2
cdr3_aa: CASSTRDRATGELFF
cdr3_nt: TGTGCCAGCAGCACCCGGGACAGGGCCACCGGGGAGCTGTTTTTT

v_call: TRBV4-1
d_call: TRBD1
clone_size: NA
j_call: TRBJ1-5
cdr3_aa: CASSLLGTGDIIGQPQHF
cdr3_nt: TGCGCCAGCAGCCTCCTAGGGACAGGGGATATAATCGGTCAGCCCCAGCATTTT

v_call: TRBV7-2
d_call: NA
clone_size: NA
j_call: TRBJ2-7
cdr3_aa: CASSSNRYEQYF
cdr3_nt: TGTGCCAGCAGCAGTAATCGGTACGAGCAGTACTTC

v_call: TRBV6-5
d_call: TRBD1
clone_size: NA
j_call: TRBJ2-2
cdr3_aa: CASTLTGGPTGELFF
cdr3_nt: TGTGCCAGCACCCTGACAGGGGGCCCCACCGGGGAGCTGTTTTTT

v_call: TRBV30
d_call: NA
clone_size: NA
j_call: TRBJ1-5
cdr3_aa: CAWKRKGAAQPQHF
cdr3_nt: TGTGCCTGGAAACGGAAAGGGGCGGCTCAGCCCCAGCATTTT